The 2 T cell receptor beta chains below were found in one sample sequenced in a study of T cell changes during pregnancy in multiple sclerosis. Profiling relied on immunoSEQ multiplex PCR, and the TCRdb table lists in-frame clones only, not all of them. The sample includes 50,000 to 65,000 clones, around 96% of them seen just once. The sequencing here drew on CD8+ T cells from peripheral blood mononuclear cells, taken after pregnancy. All receptors come from a female donor with multiple sclerosis, enrolled in a pregnancy study.

The V call is TRBV23-1, the J call TRBJ1-1, with D unclear. TRBV23-1 is an ORF, and what it does is uncertain. Trimming took 6 bases from V and 3 from J, leaving 29 bases between them. This CDR3 region has 19 residues. The CDR3, as DNA: TGCGCCAGCAGGCTGCTACGTCCCGGGTCTTTTAAGGCAGACACTGAAGCTTTCTTT. Amino acids: CASRLLRPGSFKADTEAFF.

On this clone: A read error may account for a junction end that differs from germline. The rearrangement uses TRBV7-9 and TRBJ2-2; weak D call: TRBD1 (5 bases). Germline loops: CDR1 SEHNR, CDR2 FQNEAQ (reference sequence). The CDR3 loop spans 15 amino acids. In nucleotides, the CDR3 is TGTGCCAGCAGCTCAGGCTCAGGGAACCCCGGGGAGCTGTTTTTT. Its translation is CASSSGSGNPGELFF.